A single sample gave rise to the 26 T cell receptor beta chains below, sequenced in a study of PD-1 blockade in classical Hodgkin lymphoma. Each patient experienced a relapse that followed autologous stem cell transplantation, and brentuximab vedotin exposure varied. The repertoire was sequenced with immunoSEQ multiplex PCR; TCRdb's copy has only in-frame clones and lacks some. The profile shows about 30,000 clones, just under 80% of them singletons. Sequences were derived from peripheral blood mononuclear cells (PBMCs), sampled before the second cycle of nivolumab. Receptors were obtained from a human donor with classical Hodgkin lymphoma.

The gene calls are TRBV7-2 and TRBJ1-4; no clear D. Trimming took off 2 bases at V and 0 bases at J, with 16 bases between the two ends. The CDR3 spans 18 residues. The germline gives CDR1 SGHTA, CDR2 FQGNSA. Here the CDR3 reads CASSLTVPYSATNEKLFF. In DNA, the CDR3 is TGTGCCAGCAGCTTAACCGTCCCCTACAGTGCAACTAATGAAAAACTGTTTTTT.

The chain combines TRBV5-5 with TRBJ2-2, with D perhaps TRBD1 or TRBD2 (5 bases each). The CDR3 totals 18 residues. The germline gives CDR1 SGHKS, CDR2 YYEKEE (reference sequence). V lost 3 bases and J 2 bases, leaving 20 bases between the germline ends. The CDR3 is CASSSGPYPPGNTGELFF. The CDR3 nucleotides are TGTGCCAGCAGCTCGGGACCTTACCCACCGGGTAACACCGGGGAGCTGTTTTTT.

The rearrangement joins TRBV6-5 to TRBJ1-4; D is unresolved. CDR3 length: 15 amino acids. Germline CDR1 reads MNHEY; CDR2 reads SVGAGI. V was trimmed by 2 bases and J by 5 bases, leaving 12 bases between them. The chain's CDR3 is CASSYGGLVNEKLFF. CDR3 nucleotides: TGTGCCAGCAGTTACGGCGGTCTGGTGAATGAAAAACTGTTTTTT.

In DNA, the CDR3 is TGCGCCAGCAGCCCATTAGTTGGGAACACTGAAGCTTTCTTT. It codes for CASSPLVGNTEAFF. V and J are TRBV5-1 and TRBJ1-1; no definite D call. There are 14 residues in the CDR3. The germline V gene has CDR1 SGHRS and CDR2 YFSETQ. Trimming took 4 bases from V and 1 from J, leaving 11 bases between them.

This clone is termed medium-sized. The chain recombines TRBV4-2 with TRBJ2-3; the D is unclear. This CDR3 spans 15 amino acids. Germline V lookup: CDR1 LGHNA, CDR2 YNFKEQ. V was trimmed by 3 bases and J by 0 bases, leaving 10 bases between them. The CDR3 protein is CASSHRWVSTDTQYF. CDR3 coding DNA: TGTGCCAGCAGCCACCGTTGGGTTAGCACAGATACGCAGTATTTT.

The genes are TRBV28 and TRBJ2-7; 8 bases match TRBD2. The CDR3 sequence is 15 residues long. Looked up from germline, CDR1 is MDHEN and CDR2 is SYDVKM. Germline trimming cut 6 bases from V and 1 base from J; bases unmatched to any gene: 8. The CDR3 DNA reads as TGTGCCAGCAGATTGAGCGGGGGCCAGTCCTACGAGCAGTACTTC. Translated: CASRLSGGQSYEQYF.

This chain joins TRBV6-5 and TRBJ1-1; possibly TRBD1 for D (5 bases). CDR1 and CDR2 (germline): MNHEY, SVGAGI. V was clipped by 8 bases and J by 1 base, with 14 bases between them. The CDR3 consists of 14 residues. The CDR3 bases are TGTGCCAGCCATCCGGGACCACAGAACACTGAAGCTTTCTTT. Protein product: CASHPGPQNTEAFF.

This clone was counted only a few times. The genes are TRBV11-2 and TRBJ1-1; D is unclear. The CDR3 loop spans 13 amino acids. Germline V gene lookup returns CDR1 SGHAT and CDR2 FQNNGV. V was pared by 3 bases and J by 7 bases, with 12 bases between. CDR3 sequence reads: CASSFDLNIEAFF. The CDR3 coding sequence is TGTGCCAGCAGCTTCGATCTGAATATTGAAGCTTTCTTT.

The chain joins TRBV18 to TRBJ2-1; TRBD2 matches 9 bases. CDR1 is KGHSH and CDR2 is LQKENI in the germline V gene. J gave up 2 bases and V 4 bases, and 6 bases lay outside the gene matches. This CDR3 has 16 residues. DNA of the CDR3: TGTGCCAGCTCACTCCAGGGCGGGGGGGCCTACAATGAGCAGTTCTTC. Translation: CASSLQGGGAYNEQFF.

The gene calls are TRBV6-5 and TRBJ1-2, with 8 nucleotides matching TRBD1. The germline CDR1 and CDR2 sequences are MNHEY and SVGAGI. CDR3 length equals 14 residues. Trimming removed 2 bases from V and 7 bases from J; junction bases left unmatched: 6. CDR3 amino acids: CASSYETGASGYTF. For the CDR3, the DNA is TGTGCCAGCAGTTACGAGACAGGGGCCTCTGGCTACACCTTC.

The genes are TRBV5-6 and TRBJ1-4, with 7 nucleotides matching TRBD1. J gave up 8 bases and V 4 bases, and 14 bases lay outside the gene matches. Germline V CDR1 and CDR2: SGHDT, YYEEEE. The CDR3 is made up of 16 amino acids. CDR3 in DNA: TGTGCCAGCAGCCCGGGAGTATCCAGCAGGGGGGAAAAACTGTTTTTT. This gives the protein CASSPGVSSRGEKLFF.

The chain employs TRBV6-5 and TRBJ2-3, with a weak D call TRBD1 (5 bases). The CDR3 has 14 amino acids. V was trimmed by 0 bases and J by 10 bases, leaving 14 bases between them. CDR1 MNHEY and CDR2 SVGAGI come from the germline V gene. This chain's CDR3 is CASSYSSREYSQYF. The CDR3 DNA reads TGTGCCAGCAGTTACTCGTCCAGGGAATATTCGCAGTATTTT.

This chain joins TRBV9 and TRBJ1-1, with a tentative D call TRBD1 (6 bases). V lost 0 bases and J 1 base, leaving 7 bases between the germline ends. Per the germline V gene, CDR1 is SGDLS and CDR2 is YYNGEE. The CDR3 is 14 amino acids. The CDR3 is CASSVGQANTEAFF. The CDR3 nucleotides are TGTGCCAGCAGCGTAGGACAGGCGAACACTGAAGCTTTCTTT.

In nucleotides, the CDR3 is TGCGCCAGCAGCCAAGACAGGGGGAAAGAGACCCAGTACTTC. As protein: CASSQDRGKETQYF. The genes are TRBV4-1 and TRBJ2-5; TRBD1 matches 7 bases. The germline gives CDR1 MGHRA, CDR2 YSYEKL. Trimming at V came to 0 bases and at J to 3 bases, leaving 1 base not matched to a gene. The CDR3 spans 14 residues.

This clone was seen a handful of times. The J gene is TRBJ1-1, the V gene TRBV6-6; perhaps TRBD1 as D (6 bases). V gave up 11 bases and J gave up 3 bases, with 13 bases separating them. The germline gives CDR1 MNHNY, CDR2 SVGAGI (reference sequence). This CDR3 contains 12 residues. CDR3 in amino acids: CAGAPGDTEAFF. The CDR3, as DNA: TGTGCCGGCGCCCCAGGGGACACTGAAGCTTTCTTT.

The rearrangement joins TRBV6-4 to TRBJ1-5; weak D call: TRBD1 (5 bases). Germline-derived CDR1 and CDR2 are MRHNA and SNTAGT. This CDR3 region has 14 residues. V was pared by 5 bases and J by 12 bases, with 20 bases between. The CDR3 loop reads CASSQDIWSELQHF. CDR3 coding DNA: TGTGCCAGCAGTCAGGACATTTGGTCCGAGCTCCAGCATTTT.

This chain joins TRBV9 and TRBJ1-6, with D hard to call. V was cut by 3 bases and J by 6 bases, with 4 bases left in between. Germline V lookup: CDR1 SGDLS, CDR2 YYNGEE. This CDR3 has 12 residues. As DNA, the CDR3 is TGTGCCAGCAGCGCACTTAATTCACCCCTCCACTTT. This encodes CASSALNSPLHF. Full variable domain (outside the CDR3, taken from reference TRBV9 and TRBJ1-6): DSGVTQTPKHLITATGQRVTLRCSPRSGDLSVYWYQQSLDQGLQFLIQYYNGEERAKGNILERFSAQQFPDLHSELNLSSLELGDSALYFCASSALNSPLHFGNGTRLTVT.

This clone was recorded a few times. The V call is TRBV18, the J call TRBJ1-3, with a weak D call TRBD1 (6 bases). V was cut by 6 bases and J by 4 bases, with 13 bases left in between. This CDR3 is built from 14 residues. CDR1 is KGHSH, CDR2 LQKENI, per germline. The DNA of the CDR3 is TGTGCCAGCTCCCCCTACAGGGAAGGAAACACCATATATTTT. Its protein product is CASSPYREGNTIYF.

The chain couples TRBV18 to TRBJ1-3; D remains ambiguous. V dropped 0 bases and J dropped 8 bases, with 14 bases sitting between them. The CDR3 runs to 15 residues. CDR1 is KGHSH, CDR2 LQKENI, per germline. In DNA, the CDR3 is TGTGCCAGCTCACCACCGGAAGGGATTGGGGACACCATATATTTT. Translating gives CASSPPEGIGDTIYF.

The chain links TRBV20-1 to TRBJ2-7; D is possibly TRBD2 (5 bases). CDR1 and CDR2 (germline): DFQATT, SNEGSKA (reference sequence). V was cut by 3 bases and J by 6 bases, with 9 bases left in between. The CDR3 is made up of 11 amino acids. As DNA, the CDR3 is TGCAGTGCTAGTCCCGGAGGCGAGCAGTACTTC. Amino acids: CSASPGGEQYF.

The table lists this clone with a few counts. The V call is TRBV28, the J call TRBJ2-1, with TRBD1 matching 10 bases. V lost 3 bases, J lost 8 bases, and 10 bases stayed unmatched. The CDR3 consists of 16 residues. The germline CDR1 and CDR2 sequences are MDHEN and SYDVKM. The CDR3 sequence: CASSFRDRGPFYEQFF. The CDR3 DNA reads as TGTGCCAGCAGTTTCCGGGACAGGGGTCCCTTTTATGAGCAGTTCTTC.

This chain uses TRBV29-1 with TRBJ2-3; D call uncertain. V was clipped by 1 base and J by 1 base, with 3 bases between them. CDR3 length equals 12 residues. CDR1 and CDR2 from the germline V gene are SQVTM and ANQGSEA. The CDR3 is CSVEGRTDTQYF. As DNA, the CDR3 is TGCAGCGTTGAAGGACGCACAGATACGCAGTATTTT.

V and J are TRBV9 and TRBJ1-4; TRBD1 agrees at 8 bases. The V gene end was trimmed by 2 bases and the J gene end by 4 bases; junction bases not matched to a gene: 7. CDR3 length: 16 amino acids. CDR1 and CDR2 (germline): SGDLS, YYNGEE. The CDR3 spells CASSVSTGGNNEKLFF. CDR3 nucleotide sequence: TGTGCCAGCAGCGTCTCTACAGGGGGGAATAATGAAAAACTGTTTTTT. Variable domain in full (rest from reference TRBV9 and TRBJ1-4): DSGVTQTPKHLITATGQRVTLRCSPRSGDLSVYWYQQSLDQGLQFLIQYYNGEERAKGNILERFSAQQFPDLHSELNLSSLELGDSALYFCASSVSTGGNNEKLFFGSGTQLSVL.

The CDR3 loop is CAIMRFAMNTEAFF. For the CDR3, the DNA is TGTGCCATCATGCGCTTCGCTATGAACACTGAAGCTTTCTTT. The chain is built from TRBV28 and TRBJ1-1; D is ambiguous. Per germline, CDR1 MDHEN and CDR2 SYDVKM. V dropped 10 bases and J dropped 0 bases, with 15 bases sitting between them. The CDR3 is 14 residues long. Filled out from reference TRBV28 and TRBJ1-1, the complete variable domain reads DVKVTQSSRYLVKRTGEKVFLECVQDMDHENMFWYRQDPGLGLRLIYFSYDVKMKEKGDIPEGYSVSREKKERFSLILESASTNQTSMYLCAIMRFAMNTEAFFGQGTRLTVV.

The rearrangement joins TRBV4-2 to TRBJ2-2; no clear D gene. Germline CDR1 is LGHNA and CDR2 is YNFKEQ. Trimming pared 1 base from V and 6 bases from J, leaving 15 bases between. This CDR3 spans 16 amino acids. The CDR3 region is CASSQAILFWAGELFF. CDR3 nucleotide sequence: TGTGCCAGCAGCCAAGCCATACTATTCTGGGCCGGGGAGCTGTTTTTT.

The genes are TRBV6-5 and TRBJ2-2, with unresolved D. CDR1 and CDR2 (germline): MNHEY, SVGAGI. The CDR3 covers 14 residues. Trimming stripped 0 bases from V and 5 bases from J, with 7 bases between. This chain's CDR3 is CASSYSYETGELFF. CDR3 bases: TGTGCCAGCAGTTACTCGTATGAAACCGGGGAGCTGTTTTTT.